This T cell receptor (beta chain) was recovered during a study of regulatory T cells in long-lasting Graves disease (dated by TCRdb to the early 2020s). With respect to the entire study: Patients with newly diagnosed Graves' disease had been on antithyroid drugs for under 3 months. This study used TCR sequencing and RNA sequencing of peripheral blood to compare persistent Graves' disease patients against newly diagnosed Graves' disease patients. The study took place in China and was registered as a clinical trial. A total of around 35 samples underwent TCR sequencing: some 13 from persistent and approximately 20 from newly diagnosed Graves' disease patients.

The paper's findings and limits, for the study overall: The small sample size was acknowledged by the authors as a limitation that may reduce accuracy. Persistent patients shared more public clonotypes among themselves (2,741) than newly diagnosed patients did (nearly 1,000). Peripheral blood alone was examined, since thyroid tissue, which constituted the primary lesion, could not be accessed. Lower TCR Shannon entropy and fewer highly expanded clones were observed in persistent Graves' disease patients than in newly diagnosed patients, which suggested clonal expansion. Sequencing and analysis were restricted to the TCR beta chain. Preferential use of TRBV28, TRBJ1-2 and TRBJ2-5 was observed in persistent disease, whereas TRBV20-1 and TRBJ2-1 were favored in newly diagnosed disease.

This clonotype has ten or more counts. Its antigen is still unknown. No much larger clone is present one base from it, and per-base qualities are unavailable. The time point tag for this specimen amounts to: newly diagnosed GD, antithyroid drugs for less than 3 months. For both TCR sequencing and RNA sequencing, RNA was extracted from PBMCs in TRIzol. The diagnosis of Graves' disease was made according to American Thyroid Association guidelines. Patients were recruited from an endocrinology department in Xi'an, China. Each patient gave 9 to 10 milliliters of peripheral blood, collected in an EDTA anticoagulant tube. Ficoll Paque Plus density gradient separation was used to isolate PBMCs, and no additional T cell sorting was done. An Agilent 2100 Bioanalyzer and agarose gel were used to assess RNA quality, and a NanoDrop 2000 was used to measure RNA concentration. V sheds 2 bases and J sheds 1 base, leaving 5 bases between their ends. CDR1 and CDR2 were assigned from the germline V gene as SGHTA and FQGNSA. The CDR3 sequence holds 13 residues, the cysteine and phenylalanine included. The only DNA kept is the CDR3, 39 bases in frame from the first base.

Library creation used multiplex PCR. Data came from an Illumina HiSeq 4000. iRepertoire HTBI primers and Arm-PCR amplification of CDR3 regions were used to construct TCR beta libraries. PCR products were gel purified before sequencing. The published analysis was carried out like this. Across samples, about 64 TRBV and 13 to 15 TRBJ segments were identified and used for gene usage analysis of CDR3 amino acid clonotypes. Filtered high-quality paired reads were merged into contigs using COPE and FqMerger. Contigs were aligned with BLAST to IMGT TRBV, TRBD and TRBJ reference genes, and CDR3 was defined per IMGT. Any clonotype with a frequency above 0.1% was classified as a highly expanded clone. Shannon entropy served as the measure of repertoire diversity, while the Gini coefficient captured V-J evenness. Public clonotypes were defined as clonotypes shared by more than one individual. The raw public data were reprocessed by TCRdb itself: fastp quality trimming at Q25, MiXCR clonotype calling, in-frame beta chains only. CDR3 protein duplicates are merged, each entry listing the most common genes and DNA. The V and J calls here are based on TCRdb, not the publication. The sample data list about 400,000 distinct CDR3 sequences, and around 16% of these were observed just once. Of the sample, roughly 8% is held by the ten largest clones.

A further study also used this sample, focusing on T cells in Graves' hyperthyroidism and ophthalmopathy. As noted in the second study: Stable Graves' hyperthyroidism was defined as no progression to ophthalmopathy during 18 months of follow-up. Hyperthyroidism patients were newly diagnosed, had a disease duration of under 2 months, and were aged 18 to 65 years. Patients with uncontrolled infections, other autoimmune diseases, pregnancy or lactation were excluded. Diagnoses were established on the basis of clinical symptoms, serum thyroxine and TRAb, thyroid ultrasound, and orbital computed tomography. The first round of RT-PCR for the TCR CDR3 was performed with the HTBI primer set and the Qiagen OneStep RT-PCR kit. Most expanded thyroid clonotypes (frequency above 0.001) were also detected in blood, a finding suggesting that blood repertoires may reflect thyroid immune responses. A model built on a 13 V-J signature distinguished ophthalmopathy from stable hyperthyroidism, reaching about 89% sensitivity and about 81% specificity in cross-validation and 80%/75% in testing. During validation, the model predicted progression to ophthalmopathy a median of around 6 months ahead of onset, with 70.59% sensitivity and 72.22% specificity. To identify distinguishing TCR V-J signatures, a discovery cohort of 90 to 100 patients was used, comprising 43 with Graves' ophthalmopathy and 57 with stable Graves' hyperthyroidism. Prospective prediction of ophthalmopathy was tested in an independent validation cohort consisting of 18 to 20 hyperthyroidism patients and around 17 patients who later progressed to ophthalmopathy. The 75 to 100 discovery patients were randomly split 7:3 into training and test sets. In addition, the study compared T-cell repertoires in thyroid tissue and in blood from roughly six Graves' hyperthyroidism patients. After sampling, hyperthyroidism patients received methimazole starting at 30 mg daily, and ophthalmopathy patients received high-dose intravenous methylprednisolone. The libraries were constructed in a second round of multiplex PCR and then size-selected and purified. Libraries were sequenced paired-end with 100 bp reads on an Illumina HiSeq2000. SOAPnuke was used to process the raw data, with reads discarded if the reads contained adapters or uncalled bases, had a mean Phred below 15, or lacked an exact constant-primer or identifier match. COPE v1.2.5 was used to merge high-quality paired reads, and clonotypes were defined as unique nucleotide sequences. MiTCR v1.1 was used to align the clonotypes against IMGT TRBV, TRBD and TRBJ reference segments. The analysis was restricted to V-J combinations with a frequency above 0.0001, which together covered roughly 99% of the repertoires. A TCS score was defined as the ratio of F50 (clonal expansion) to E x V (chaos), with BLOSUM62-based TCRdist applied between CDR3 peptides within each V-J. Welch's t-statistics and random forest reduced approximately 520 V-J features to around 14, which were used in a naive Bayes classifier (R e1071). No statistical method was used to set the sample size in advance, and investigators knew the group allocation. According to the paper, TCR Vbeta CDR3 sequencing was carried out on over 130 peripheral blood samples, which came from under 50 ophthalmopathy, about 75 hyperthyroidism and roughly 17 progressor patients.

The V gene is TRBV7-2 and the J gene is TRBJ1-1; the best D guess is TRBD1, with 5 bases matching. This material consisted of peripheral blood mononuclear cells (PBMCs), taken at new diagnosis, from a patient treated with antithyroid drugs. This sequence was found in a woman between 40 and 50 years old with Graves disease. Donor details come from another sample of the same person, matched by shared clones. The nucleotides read TGTGCCAGCAGCTTACAGGGGAACACTGAAGCTTTCTTT. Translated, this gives CASSLQGNTEAFF.